The 23 T cell receptor beta chains reported below all come from one sample, sequenced in a study of blood T cell repertoires in COVID-19. TCRdb keeps only in-frame clones here, not all; method: immunoSEQ multiplex PCR. The repertoire holds tens of thousands of clones, 91% seen once, with 1.9% in the top ten. Material: peripheral blood. All receptors derive from a woman aged 50 to 60 in a cohort sampled during active COVID-19.

V is TRBV5-1 and J is TRBJ2-1; 7 bases match TRBD1. V was pared by 4 bases and J by 5 bases, with 12 bases of the junction left unmatched. CDR3 length: 16 residues. The germline V gene has CDR1 SGHRS and CDR2 YFSETQ. DNA for the CDR3: TGCGCCAGCAGCCGCCGAGGGGGCGAGAAGAACAATGAGCAGTTCTTC. Encoded protein: CASSRRGGEKNNEQFF.

The V gene is TRBV5-1, the J gene TRBJ2-3, with 13 bases identical to TRBD2. The CDR3 spans 17 residues. The V segment lost 0 bases and the J segment 8 bases; nucleotides outside the gene matches: 9. Germline-derived CDR1 and CDR2 are SGHRS and YFSETQ. The CDR3, as DNA: TGCGCCAGCAGCTTGGAGACTAGCGGGGGGTTCACGGGTACGCAGTATTTT. Translating it yields CASSLETSGGFTGTQYF.

The sample holds one count of this clone. The V call is TRBV6-5, the J call TRBJ1-1, with D possibly matching TRBD1 (5 bases). The V gene lost 7 bases and the J gene lost 4 bases, with 16 bases spanning the gap. This CDR3 is 14 amino acids long. Germline lookup yields CDR1 MNHEY and CDR2 SVGAGI. CDR3 protein: CASTRAVPGTEAFF. CDR3 nucleotide sequence: TGTGCCAGCACCAGGGCCGTCCCGGGCACTGAAGCTTTCTTT.

The sample holds a few counts of this clone. The chain is built from TRBV28 and TRBJ1-2; a weak D match, TRBD1 (6 bases). CDR3 length: 15 residues. V gave up 5 bases and J gave up 5 bases, with 18 bases separating them. The germline V gene encodes CDR1 MDHEN and CDR2 SYDVKM. The CDR3 region is CASSPQGRAPYGYTF. CDR3 bases: TGTGCCAGCAGTCCCCAGGGGAGGGCTCCTTATGGCTACACCTTC.

The genes are TRBV5-1 and TRBJ1-2, with 8 bases fitting TRBD1. The J segment lost 4 bases and the V segment lost 0 bases, leaving 2 bases of the junction unmatched. The CDR3 length is 14 residues. CDR1 SGHRS and CDR2 YFSETQ come from the germline V gene. In DNA form, the CDR3 reads TGCGCCAGCAGCTTGGACACAGGGGGCTATGGCTACACCTTC. Residues: CASSLDTGGYGYTF.

This clone was counted a few times. The chain links TRBV3-1 (or the pseudogene TRBV3-2) to TRBJ2-7; tentatively, D is TRBD2 (6 bases). V dropped 4 bases and J dropped 6 bases, with 16 bases sitting between them. CDR1 and CDR2 (germline): LGHDT, YNNKEL (reference sequence). The CDR3 is made up of 14 amino acids. In DNA, the CDR3 is TGTGCCAGCAGCCCCGTGGCCCATAGCGGCGAGCAGTACTTC. The encoded protein is CASSPVAHSGEQYF.

The chain carries TRBV10-3 and TRBJ2-3, with D possibly being TRBD2 (6 bases). The germline V gene has CDR1 ENHRY and CDR2 SYGVKD. The CDR3 contains 14 residues. The germline V and J ends were trimmed by 8 bases and 2 bases, with 14 bases remaining between them. CDR3 bases: TGTGCCATCGGGGTTGGGGGGAACACAGATACGCAGTATTTT. Protein product: CAIGVGGNTDTQYF.

DNA for the CDR3: TGTGCCAGCGCGGGATTAGCGGAGGCGGGGTTGGCCCAGTACTTC. It is translated as CASAGLAEAGLAQYF. The rearrangement uses TRBV6-5 and TRBJ2-5, with D possibly being TRBD2 (6 bases). V dropped 8 bases and J dropped 9 bases, with 25 bases sitting between them. The CDR3 loop spans 15 amino acids. The V gene's germline CDR1 is MNHEY and CDR2 SVGAGI.

V and J are TRBV5-8 and TRBJ2-2; D unclear. Germline V gene sequence: CDR1 SGHTS, CDR2 YDEGEE. V lost 2 bases to trimming and J lost 7 bases, with 3 bases between them. The CDR3 is 11 amino acids. The CDR3 reads CASSFGGELFF. CDR3 sequence (DNA): TGTGCCAGCAGCTTCGGCGGGGAGCTGTTTTTT. The variable domain in full, with the rest retrieved from reference TRBV5-8 and TRBJ2-2, is EAGVTQSPTHLIKTRGQQATLRCSPISGHTSVYWYQQALGLGLQFLLWYDEGEERNRGNFPPRFSGRQFPNYSSELNVNALELEDSALYLCASSFGGELFFGEGSRLTVL.

By its share, this clone is medium-sized. J is TRBJ2-1 and V is TRBV7-6; 7 nucleotides match TRBD2. Per the germline V gene, CDR1 is SGHVS and CDR2 is FNYEAQ. CDR3 length: 13 residues. J gave up 13 bases and V 0 bases, and 6 bases lay outside the gene matches. The CDR3 DNA sequence: TGTGCCAGCAGCTTAGCGCTAGCGGAGCCACAGTTCTTC. It codes for CASSLALAEPQFF.

This chain links TRBV2 with TRBJ2-1; possibly TRBD2 for D (6 bases). This CDR3 spans 17 amino acids. V was pared by 0 bases and J by 8 bases, with 20 bases between. Germline V gives CDR1 SNHLY, CDR2 FYNNEI. CDR3 region: CASSEALEGRASDEQFF. Written as DNA, the CDR3 is TGTGCCAGCAGTGAAGCTCTGGAGGGCAGAGCTAGTGATGAGCAGTTCTTC.

The rearrangement uses TRBV7-9 and TRBJ1-2, with TRBD1 as a possible D gene (6 bases). The CDR3 loop spans 17 amino acids. V lost 3 bases to trimming and J lost 2 bases, with 19 bases between them. Germline V gene lookup returns CDR1 SEHNR and CDR2 FQNEAQ (reference sequence). The CDR3 DNA follows: TGTGCCAGCAGCTTTGTGGGGGCAGGCCCCTCGAACTATGGCTACACCTTC. Residues: CASSFVGAGPSNYGYTF.

This sequence joins TRBV5-1 and TRBJ2-2; 7 positions match TRBD2. Germline-derived CDR1 and CDR2 are SGHRS and YFSETQ. CDR3 length: 14 amino acids. V gave up 7 bases and J gave up 3 bases; unmatched junction bases: 6. The CDR3 reads CASQRDGYTGELFF. As DNA, the CDR3 is TGCGCCAGCCAGCGGGACGGATACACCGGGGAGCTGTTTTTT.

CDR3 loop: CASSQGSGLAGTQYF. The CDR3, as DNA: TGTGCCAGCAGCCAAGGGTCGGGACTAGCAGGGACCCAGTACTTC. The chain couples TRBV3-1 (or the pseudogene TRBV3-2) to TRBJ2-5, with 9 bases fitting TRBD2. Per the germline V gene, CDR1 is LGHDT and CDR2 is YNNKEL (reference sequence). V lost 1 base, J lost 7 bases, and 7 bases stayed unmatched. The CDR3 contains 15 residues.

The V gene is TRBV12-1, the J gene TRBJ2-1; the table names TRBD1, a call not compared with the DNA. TRBV12-1 is given as a pseudogene. CDR3 size: 11 residues. The CDR3 DNA is TGTGCCAGCAGCCGGGACAGGGGGGAGTTCTTC. Translated, it gives CASSRDRGEFF.

This clone was seen just once. The CDR3 nucleotides are TGTGCCAGCAGTTACTCGATAGCTCAGCCCCAGCATTTT. This translates into CASSYSIAQPQHF. The V call is TRBV6-5, the J call TRBJ1-5, with no clear D. Germline values: CDR1 MNHEY, CDR2 SVGAGI. The CDR3 is 13 residues long. V was trimmed by 0 bases and J by 6 bases, leaving 6 bases between them.

The CDR3 reads CASSRGGEQYF. The CDR3, as DNA: TGTGCCAGCAGCCGCGGGGGCGAGCAGTACTTC. This chain joins TRBV7-2 and TRBJ2-7; 7 nucleotides line up with TRBD2. Germline-derived CDR1 and CDR2 are SGHTA and FQGNSA. This CDR3 is built from 11 residues. The V gene end was trimmed by 5 bases and the J gene end by 6 bases; junction bases not matched to a gene: 1.

The V call is TRBV4-1, the J call TRBJ1-2; D possibly corresponds to TRBD1 (5 bases). Germline CDR1 and CDR2: MGHRA and YSYEKL. V lost 0 bases to trimming and J lost 5 bases, with 10 bases between them. This CDR3 has 14 amino acids. This CDR3 is CASSQDLAGYGYTF. The CDR3 nucleotides read TGCGCCAGCAGCCAAGATTTGGCAGGGTATGGCTACACCTTC.

CDR3 protein: CASSQGQPYEQYF. The CDR3 coding sequence is TGTGCCAGCAGCCAAGGACAGCCCTACGAGCAGTACTTC. This chain joins TRBV4-2 and TRBJ2-7, with D maybe TRBD1 (5 bases). Trimming removed 1 base at V and 2 bases at J, with 6 bases between. This CDR3 region has 13 residues. From germline, CDR1 is LGHNA and CDR2 YNFKEQ.

The V and J genes are TRBV3-1 (or the pseudogene TRBV3-2) and TRBJ2-1; 7 bases map to TRBD2. CDR1 and CDR2 from the germline V gene are LGHDT and YNNKEL (reference sequence). V shed 2 bases and J 6 bases; nucleotides not matched to a gene: 7. This CDR3 is built from 15 residues. CDR3 amino acids: CASSQRDYKRNEQFF. The CDR3 region has the DNA TGTGCCAGCAGCCAAAGGGACTACAAACGCAATGAGCAGTTCTTC.

The rearrangement joins TRBV5-1 to TRBJ2-7; the D gene is possibly TRBD1 (6 bases). This CDR3 comprises 15 residues. Germline V CDR1 and CDR2: SGHRS, YFSETQ. Trimming cost V 3 bases and J 0 bases, with 13 bases left between them. CDR3 coding DNA: TGCGCCAGCAGCTGGGACACCCGGAGCTCCTACGAGCAGTACTTC. Translated: CASSWDTRSSYEQYF. Variable domain in full (rest from reference TRBV5-1 and TRBJ2-7): KAGVTQTPRYLIKTRGQQVTLSCSPISGHRSVSWYQQTPGQGLQFLFEYFSETQRNKGNFPGRFSGRQFSNSRSEMNVSTLELGDSALYLCASSWDTRSSYEQYFGPGTRLTVT.

The chain couples TRBV11-1 to TRBJ2-5, with D possibly matching TRBD2 (5 bases). V lost 6 bases and J lost 3, with 11 bases in between. The CDR3 spans 13 residues. The germline gives CDR1 SGHAT, CDR2 FQDESV (reference sequence). CDR3 protein: CASRSGNKETQYF. The CDR3 nucleotides read TGTGCCAGCAGGTCCGGGAATAAAGAGACCCAGTACTTC.

This chain's CDR3 is CSVEYGTEAIYF. CDR3 DNA sequence: TGCAGCGTTGAATATGGAACGGAGGCCATATATTTT. The V call is TRBV29-1, the J call TRBJ1-3; D gene uncertain. The CDR3 has 12 residues. V was trimmed by 2 bases and J by 11 bases, leaving 13 bases between them. Germline assignment: CDR1 SQVTM and CDR2 ANQGSEA.